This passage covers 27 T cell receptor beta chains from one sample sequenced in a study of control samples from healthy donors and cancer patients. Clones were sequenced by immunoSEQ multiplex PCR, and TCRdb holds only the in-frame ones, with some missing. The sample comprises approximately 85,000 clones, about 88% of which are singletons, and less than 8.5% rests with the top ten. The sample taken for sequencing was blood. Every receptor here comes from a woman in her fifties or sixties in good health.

The CDR3 nucleotides read TGTGCCAGCAGTTACTCGACTCCCCGGGTGGGGTCACCCCTCCACTTT. Translation gives CASSYSTPRVGSPLHF. The chain uses TRBV6-5 and TRBJ1-6; D is unclear. Germline V gives CDR1 MNHEY, CDR2 SVGAGI. CDR3 length equals 16 residues. The ends were cut back, 0 bases at V and 10 bases at J, with 16 bases in the middle.

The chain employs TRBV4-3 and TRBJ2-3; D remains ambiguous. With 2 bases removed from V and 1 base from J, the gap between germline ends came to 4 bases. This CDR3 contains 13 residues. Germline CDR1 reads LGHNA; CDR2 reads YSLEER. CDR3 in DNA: TGCGCCAGCAGCCAAAGCCGCACAGATACGCAGTATTTT. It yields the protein CASSQSRTDTQYF.

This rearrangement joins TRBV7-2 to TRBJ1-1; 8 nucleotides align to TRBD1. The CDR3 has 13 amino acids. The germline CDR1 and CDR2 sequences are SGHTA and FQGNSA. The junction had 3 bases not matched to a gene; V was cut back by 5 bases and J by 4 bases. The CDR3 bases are TGTGCCAGCAGCAAAGACAGGGGCACTGAAGCTTTCTTT. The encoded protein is CASSKDRGTEAFF.

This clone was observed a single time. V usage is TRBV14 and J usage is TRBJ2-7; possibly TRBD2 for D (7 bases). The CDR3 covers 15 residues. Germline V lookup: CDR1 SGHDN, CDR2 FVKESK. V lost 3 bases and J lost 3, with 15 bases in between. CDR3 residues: CASSQGGRWGYEQYF. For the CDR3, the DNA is TGTGCCAGCAGCCAGGGGGGGCGATGGGGCTACGAGCAGTACTTC.

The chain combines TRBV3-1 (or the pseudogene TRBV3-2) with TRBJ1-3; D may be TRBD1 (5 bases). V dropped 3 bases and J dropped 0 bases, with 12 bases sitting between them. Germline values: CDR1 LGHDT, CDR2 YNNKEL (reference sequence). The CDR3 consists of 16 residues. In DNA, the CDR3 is TGTGCCAGCAGCCATAGACAGCCACTCTCTGGAAACACCATATATTTT. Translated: CASSHRQPLSGNTIYF.

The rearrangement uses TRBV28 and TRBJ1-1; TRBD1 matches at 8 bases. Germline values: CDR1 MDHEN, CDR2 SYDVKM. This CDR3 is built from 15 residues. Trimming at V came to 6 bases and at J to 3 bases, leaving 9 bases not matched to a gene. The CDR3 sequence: CASRATGAGDTEAFF. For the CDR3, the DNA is TGTGCCAGCAGGGCGACAGGGGCCGGTGACACTGAAGCTTTCTTT.

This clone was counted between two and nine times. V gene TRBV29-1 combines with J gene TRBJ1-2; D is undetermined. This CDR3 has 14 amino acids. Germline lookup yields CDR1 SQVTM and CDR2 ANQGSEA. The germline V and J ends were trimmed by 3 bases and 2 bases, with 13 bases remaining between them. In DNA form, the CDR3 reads TGCAGCGTTGAGGGGTCCTACCCAAACTATGGCTACACCTTC. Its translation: CSVEGSYPNYGYTF.

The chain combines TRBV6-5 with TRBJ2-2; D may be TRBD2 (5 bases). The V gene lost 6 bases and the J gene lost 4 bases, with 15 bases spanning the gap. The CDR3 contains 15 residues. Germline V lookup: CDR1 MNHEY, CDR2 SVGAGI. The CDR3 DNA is TGTGCCAGCAGCCCCCGGGAAGGGCGCACCGGGGAGCTGTTTTTT. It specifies CASSPREGRTGELFF.

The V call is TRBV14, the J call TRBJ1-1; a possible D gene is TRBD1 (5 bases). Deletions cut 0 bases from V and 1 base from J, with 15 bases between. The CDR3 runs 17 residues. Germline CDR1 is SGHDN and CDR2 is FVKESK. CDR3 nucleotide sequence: TGTGCCAGCAGCCAAGATACGGTGCAGGGACCGAACACTGAAGCTTTCTTT. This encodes CASSQDTVQGPNTEAFF. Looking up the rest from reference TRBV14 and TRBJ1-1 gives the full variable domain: EAGVTQFPSHSVIEKGQTVTLRCDPISGHDNLYWYRRVMGKEIKFLLHFVKESKQDESGMPNNRFLAERTGGTYSTLKVQPAELEDSGVYFCASSQDTVQGPNTEAFFGQGTRLTVV.

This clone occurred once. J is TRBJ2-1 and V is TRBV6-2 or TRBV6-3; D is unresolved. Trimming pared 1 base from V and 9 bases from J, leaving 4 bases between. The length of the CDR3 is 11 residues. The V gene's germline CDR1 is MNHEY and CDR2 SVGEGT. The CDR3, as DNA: TGTGCCAGCAGTTACTTAGGTGAGCAGTTCTTC. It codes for CASSYLGEQFF.

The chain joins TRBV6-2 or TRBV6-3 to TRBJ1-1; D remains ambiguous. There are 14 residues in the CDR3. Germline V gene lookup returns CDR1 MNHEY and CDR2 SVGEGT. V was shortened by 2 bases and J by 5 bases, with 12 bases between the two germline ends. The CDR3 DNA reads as TGTGCCAGCAGTTACGGTCAAGGGTTGACTGAAGCTTTCTTT. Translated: CASSYGQGLTEAFF.

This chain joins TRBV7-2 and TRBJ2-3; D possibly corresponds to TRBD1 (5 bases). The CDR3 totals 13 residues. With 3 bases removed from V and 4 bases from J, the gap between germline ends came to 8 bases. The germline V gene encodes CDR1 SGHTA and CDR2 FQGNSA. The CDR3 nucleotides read TGTGCCAGCAGCTTTGCAGGGCCAGATACGCAGTATTTT. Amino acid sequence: CASSFAGPDTQYF. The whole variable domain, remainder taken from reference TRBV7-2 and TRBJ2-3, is GAGVSQSPSNKVTEKGKDVELRCDPISGHTALYWYRQSLGQGLEFLIYFQGNSAPDKSGLPSDRFSAERTGGSVSTLTIQRTQQEDSAVYLCASSFAGPDTQYFGPGTRLTVL.

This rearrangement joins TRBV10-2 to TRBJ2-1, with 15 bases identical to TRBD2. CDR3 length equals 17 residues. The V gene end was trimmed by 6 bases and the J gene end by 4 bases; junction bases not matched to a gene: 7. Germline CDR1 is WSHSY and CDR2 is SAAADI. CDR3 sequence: CASSRTSGGAGYNEQFF. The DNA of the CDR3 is TGCGCCAGCAGCAGGACTAGCGGGGGGGCCGGGTACAATGAGCAGTTCTTC.

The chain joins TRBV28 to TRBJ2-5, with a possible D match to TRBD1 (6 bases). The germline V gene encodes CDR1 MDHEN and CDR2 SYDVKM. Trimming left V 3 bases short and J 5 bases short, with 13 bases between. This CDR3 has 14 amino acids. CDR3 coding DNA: TGTGCCAGCAGTTTGCAGGGGAGTAGGGAGACCCAGTACTTC. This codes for CASSLQGSRETQYF.

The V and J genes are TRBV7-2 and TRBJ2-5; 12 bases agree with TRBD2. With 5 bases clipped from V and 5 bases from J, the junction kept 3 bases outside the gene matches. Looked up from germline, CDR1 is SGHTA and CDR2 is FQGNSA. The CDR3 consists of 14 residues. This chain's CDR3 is CASSRLAGGETQYF. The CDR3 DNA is TGTGCCAGCAGCCGCCTAGCGGGGGGGGAGACCCAGTACTTC. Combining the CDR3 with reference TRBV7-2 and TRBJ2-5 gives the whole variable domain GAGVSQSPSNKVTEKGKDVELRCDPISGHTALYWYRQSLGQGLEFLIYFQGNSAPDKSGLPSDRFSAERTGGSVSTLTIQRTQQEDSAVYLCASSRLAGGETQYFGPGTRLLVL.

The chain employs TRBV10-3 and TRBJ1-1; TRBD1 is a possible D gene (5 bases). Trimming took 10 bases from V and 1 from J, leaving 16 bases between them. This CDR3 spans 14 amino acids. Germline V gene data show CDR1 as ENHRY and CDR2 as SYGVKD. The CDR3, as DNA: TGTGCCACCTCCTACGGGACGGCGAACACTGAAGCTTTCTTT. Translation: CATSYGTANTEAFF.

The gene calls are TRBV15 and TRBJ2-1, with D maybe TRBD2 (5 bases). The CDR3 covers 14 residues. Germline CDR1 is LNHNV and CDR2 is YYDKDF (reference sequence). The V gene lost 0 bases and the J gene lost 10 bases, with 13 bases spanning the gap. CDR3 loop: CATSRDNAGKEQFF. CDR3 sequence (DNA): TGTGCCACCAGCAGAGATAACGCCGGGAAAGAGCAGTTCTTC.

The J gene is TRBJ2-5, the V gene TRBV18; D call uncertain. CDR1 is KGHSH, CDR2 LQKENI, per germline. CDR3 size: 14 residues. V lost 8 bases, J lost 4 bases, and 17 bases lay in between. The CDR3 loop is CASAFEVSGETQYF. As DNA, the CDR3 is TGTGCCAGCGCGTTCGAGGTTTCGGGAGAGACCCAGTACTTC. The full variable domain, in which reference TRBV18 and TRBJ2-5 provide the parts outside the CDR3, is NAGVMQNPRHLVRRRGQEARLRCSPMKGHSHVYWYRQLPEEGLKFMVYLQKENIIDESGMPKERFSAEFPKEGPSILRIQQVVRGDSAAYFCASAFEVSGETQYFGPGTRLLVL.

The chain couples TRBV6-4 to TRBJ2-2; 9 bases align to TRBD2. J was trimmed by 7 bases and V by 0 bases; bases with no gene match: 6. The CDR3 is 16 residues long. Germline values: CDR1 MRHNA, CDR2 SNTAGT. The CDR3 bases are TGTGCCAGCAGTGACTCCGCGGGGGGGCCGGTCGGGGAGCTGTTTTTT. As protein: CASSDSAGGPVGELFF.

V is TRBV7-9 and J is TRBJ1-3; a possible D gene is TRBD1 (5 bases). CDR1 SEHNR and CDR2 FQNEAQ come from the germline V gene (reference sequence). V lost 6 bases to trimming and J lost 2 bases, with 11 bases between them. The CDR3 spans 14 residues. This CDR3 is CASSPGGAGNTIYF. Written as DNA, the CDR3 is TGTGCCAGCAGTCCGGGGGGGGCTGGAAACACCATATATTTT. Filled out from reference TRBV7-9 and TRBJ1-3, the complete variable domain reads DTGVSQNPRHKITKRGQNVTFRCDPISEHNRLYWYRQTLGQGPEFLTYFQNEAQLEKSRLLSDRFSAERPKGSFSTLEIQRTEQGDSAMYLCASSPGGAGNTIYFGEGSWLTVV.

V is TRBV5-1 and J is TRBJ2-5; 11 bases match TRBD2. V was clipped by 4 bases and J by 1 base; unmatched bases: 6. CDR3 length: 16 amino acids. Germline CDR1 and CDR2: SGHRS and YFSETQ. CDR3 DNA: TGCGCCAGCAGCACTGGACTAGCGGGCGGCCAAGAGACCCAGTACTTC. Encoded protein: CASSTGLAGGQETQYF.

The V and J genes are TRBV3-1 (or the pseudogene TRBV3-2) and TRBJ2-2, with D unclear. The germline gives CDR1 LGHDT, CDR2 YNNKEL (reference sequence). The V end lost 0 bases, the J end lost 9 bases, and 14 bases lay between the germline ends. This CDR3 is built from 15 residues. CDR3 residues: CASSQDKGSHRELFF. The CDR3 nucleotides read TGTGCCAGCAGCCAAGATAAGGGCAGCCACCGGGAGCTGTTTTTT.

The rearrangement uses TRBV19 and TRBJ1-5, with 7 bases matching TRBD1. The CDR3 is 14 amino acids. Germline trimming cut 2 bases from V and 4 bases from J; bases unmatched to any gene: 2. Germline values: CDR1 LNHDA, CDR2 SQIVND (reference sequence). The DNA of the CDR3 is TGTGCCAGTAGTATATGGGACAGAAATCAGCCCCAGCATTTT. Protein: CASSIWDRNQPQHF.

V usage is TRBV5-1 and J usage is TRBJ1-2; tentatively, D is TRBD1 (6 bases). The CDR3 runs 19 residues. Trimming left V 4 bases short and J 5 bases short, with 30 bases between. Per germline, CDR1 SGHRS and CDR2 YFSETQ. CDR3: CASSATRTGNTRGLYGYTF. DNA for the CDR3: TGCGCCAGCAGCGCTACACGGACGGGAAATACCAGGGGACTATATGGCTACACCTTC.

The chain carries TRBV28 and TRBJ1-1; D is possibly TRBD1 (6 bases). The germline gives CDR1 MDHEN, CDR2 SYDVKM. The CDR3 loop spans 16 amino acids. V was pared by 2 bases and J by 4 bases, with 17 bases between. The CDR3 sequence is CASSLIPQGFFTEAFF. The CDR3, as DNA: TGTGCCAGCAGTTTAATTCCCCAGGGGTTTTTCACTGAAGCTTTCTTT.

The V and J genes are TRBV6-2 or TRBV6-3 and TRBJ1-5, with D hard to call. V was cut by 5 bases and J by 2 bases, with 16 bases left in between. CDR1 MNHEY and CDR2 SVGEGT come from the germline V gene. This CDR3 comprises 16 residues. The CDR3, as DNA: TGTGCCAGCAGTAGGACTCCGGGGAGTGGCAATCAGCCCCAGCATTTT. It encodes CASSRTPGSGNQPQHF.

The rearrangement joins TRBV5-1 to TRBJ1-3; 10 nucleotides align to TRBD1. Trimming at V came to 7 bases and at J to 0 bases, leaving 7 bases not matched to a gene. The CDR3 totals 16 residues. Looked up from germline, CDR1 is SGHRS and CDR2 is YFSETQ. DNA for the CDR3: TGCGCCAGCCGAAAGGACAGGGGGATCTCTGGAAACACCATATATTTT. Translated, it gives CASRKDRGISGNTIYF. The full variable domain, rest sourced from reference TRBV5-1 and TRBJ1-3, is KAGVTQTPRYLIKTRGQQVTLSCSPISGHRSVSWYQQTPGQGLQFLFEYFSETQRNKGNFPGRFSGRQFSNSRSEMNVSTLELGDSALYLCASRKDRGISGNTIYFGEGSWLTVV.